One sample yielded the 9 T cell receptor beta chains listed below, sequenced in a study of T cell responses to AZD1222 COVID-19 vaccine. Repertoires were generated with immunoSEQ multiplex PCR, while TCRdb's copy carries only in-frame clones and drops some. The repertoire holds about 92,000 clones, with just over 90% as singletons. The material sequenced was peripheral blood, taken on day 0 of AZD1222 vaccination. All receptors come from an adult in good health.

This clone appeared a single time. This sample includes further DNA sequences coding for the same CDR3. This chain connects TRBV18 to TRBJ1-1; D perhaps matches TRBD1 (6 bases). Trimming left V 6 bases short and J 2 bases short, with 10 bases between. The germline V gene has CDR1 KGHSH and CDR2 LQKENI. The CDR3 length is 13 residues. The CDR3: CASSLDRNTEAFF. The CDR3 DNA is TGTGCCAGCTCTCTGGACAGAAACACTGAAGCTTTCTTT.

This clone was recorded once. This chain joins TRBV2 and TRBJ2-2; the D gene could be TRBD1 or TRBD2 (5 bases each). V lost 6 bases and J lost 8, with 13 bases in between. The CDR3 runs 13 residues. Looked up from germline, CDR1 is SNHLY and CDR2 is FYNNEI. This CDR3 reads CASRPTGAGELFF. The CDR3 nucleotides read TGTGCCAGCAGACCTACCGGGGCGGGGGAGCTGTTTTTT.

This chain links TRBV6-5 with TRBJ2-7; D may correspond to TRBD1 or TRBD2 (6 bases each). Trimming stripped 0 bases from V and 0 bases from J, with 9 bases between. Germline CDR1 reads MNHEY; CDR2 reads SVGAGI. This CDR3 comprises 15 residues. The CDR3 region has the DNA TGTGCCAGCAGTTACTCGGGGGGCTTCTCCTACGAGCAGTACTTC. Protein: CASSYSGGFSYEQYF.

This clone has a single count. The V and J genes are TRBV9 and TRBJ1-2, with D possibly being TRBD1 (5 bases). The V end lost 4 bases, the J end lost 4 bases, and 14 bases lay between the germline ends. This CDR3 is 14 amino acids long. Germline V CDR1 and CDR2: SGDLS, YYNGEE. CDR3 protein: CASSSAGVSYGYTF. CDR3 DNA: TGTGCCAGCAGCAGCGCGGGGGTGAGCTATGGCTACACCTTC. The full variable domain, completed using reference TRBV9 and TRBJ1-2, is DSGVTQTPKHLITATGQRVTLRCSPRSGDLSVYWYQQSLDQGLQFLIQYYNGEERAKGNILERFSAQQFPDLHSELNLSSLELGDSALYFCASSSAGVSYGYTFGSGTRLTVV.

The V gene is TRBV4-2, the J gene TRBJ2-2; D may match TRBD1 or TRBD2 (6 bases each). Germline loops: CDR1 LGHNA, CDR2 YNFKEQ. V was clipped by 4 bases and J by 1 base, with 13 bases between them. The CDR3 is 16 residues long. This CDR3 reads CASSPRRGQNTGELFF. In nucleotides, the CDR3 is TGTGCCAGCAGCCCTAGACGGGGGCAGAACACCGGGGAGCTGTTTTTT.

The chain recombines TRBV7-8 with TRBJ2-7; D possibly corresponds to TRBD2 (6 bases). Germline CDR1 and CDR2: SGHVS and FQNEAQ. The CDR3 is 15 amino acids. Trimming cost V 0 bases and J 2 bases, with 11 bases left between them. CDR3 coding DNA: TGTGCCAGCAGCTTAGCGATGGCGGGAACCTACGAGCAGTACTTC. Its protein is CASSLAMAGTYEQYF.

This clone was picked up one time. The chain carries TRBV6-1 and TRBJ1-2, with 7 nucleotides matching TRBD1. The CDR3 length is 14 residues. Germline CDR1 is MNHNS and CDR2 is SASEGT. The J segment lost 4 bases and the V segment lost 2 bases, leaving 4 bases of the junction unmatched. The CDR3: CASSELQGSYGYTF. The DNA for the CDR3 is TGTGCCAGCAGTGAATTACAGGGGTCCTATGGCTACACCTTC.

This chain uses TRBV6-2 or TRBV6-3 with TRBJ1-6, with D possibly being TRBD1 (5 bases). From germline, CDR1 is MNHEY and CDR2 SVGEGT. The CDR3 sequence is 16 residues long. Trimming took off 5 bases at V and 5 bases at J, with 16 bases between the two ends. CDR3 residues: CASSRQEGENNSPLHF. The DNA of the CDR3 is TGTGCCAGCAGTCGTCAAGAAGGGGAAAATAATTCACCCCTCCACTTT.

This rearrangement joins TRBV16 to TRBJ2-1; D is uncertain. Germline loops: CDR1 KGHSY, CDR2 FQNENV. The CDR3 spans 12 residues. V lost 2 bases, J lost 7 bases, and 6 bases lay in between. DNA of the CDR3: TGTGCCAGCAGCCAAGGGTGGAATGAGCAGTTCTTC. This translates into CASSQGWNEQFF.